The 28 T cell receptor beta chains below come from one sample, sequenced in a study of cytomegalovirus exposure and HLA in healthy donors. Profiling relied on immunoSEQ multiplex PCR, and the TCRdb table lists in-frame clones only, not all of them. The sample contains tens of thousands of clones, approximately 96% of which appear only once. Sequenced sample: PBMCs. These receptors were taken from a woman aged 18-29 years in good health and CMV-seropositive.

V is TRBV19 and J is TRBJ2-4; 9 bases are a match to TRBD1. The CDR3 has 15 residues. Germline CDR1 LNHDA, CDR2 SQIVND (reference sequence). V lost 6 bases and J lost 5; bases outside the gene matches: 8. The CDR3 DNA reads TGTGCCAGTAGATTCGGGACAGGGCGCCAAAACATTCAGTACTTC. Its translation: CASRFGTGRQNIQYF.

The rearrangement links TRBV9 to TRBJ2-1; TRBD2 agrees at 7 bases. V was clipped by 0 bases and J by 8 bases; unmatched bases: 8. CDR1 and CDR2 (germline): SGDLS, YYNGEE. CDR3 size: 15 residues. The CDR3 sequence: CASSVEGGSRYEQFF. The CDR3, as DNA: TGTGCCAGCAGCGTAGAGGGCGGGAGTAGGTATGAGCAGTTCTTC.

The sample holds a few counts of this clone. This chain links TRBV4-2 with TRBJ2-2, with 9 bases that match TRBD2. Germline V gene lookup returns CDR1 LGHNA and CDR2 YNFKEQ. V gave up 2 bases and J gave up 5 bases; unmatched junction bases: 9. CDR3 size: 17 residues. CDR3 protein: CASSQRRGRGDTGELFF. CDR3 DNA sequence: TGTGCCAGCAGCCAACGACGCGGGAGGGGGGATACCGGGGAGCTGTTTTTT.

This chain's CDR3 is CASSQILDEQYF. DNA for the CDR3: TGTGCCAGCTCACAAATCCTAGACGAGCAGTACTTC. This chain joins TRBV18 and TRBJ2-7; D gene ambiguous. Germline values: CDR1 KGHSH, CDR2 LQKENI. V lost 4 bases and J 5 bases, leaving 9 bases between the germline ends. There are 12 residues in the CDR3.

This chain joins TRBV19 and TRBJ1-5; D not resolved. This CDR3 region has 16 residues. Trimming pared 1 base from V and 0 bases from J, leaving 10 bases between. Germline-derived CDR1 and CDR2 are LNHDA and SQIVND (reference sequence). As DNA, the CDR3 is TGTGCCAGTAGTATAGTCCGACTCTCTAGCAATCAGCCCCAGCATTTT. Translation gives CASSIVRLSSNQPQHF.

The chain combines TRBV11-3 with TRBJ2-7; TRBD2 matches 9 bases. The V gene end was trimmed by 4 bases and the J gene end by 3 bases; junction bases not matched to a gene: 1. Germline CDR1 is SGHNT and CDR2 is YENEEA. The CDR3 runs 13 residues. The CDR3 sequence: CASSSTSGYEQYF. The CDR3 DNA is TGTGCCAGCAGCTCGACTAGCGGCTACGAGCAGTACTTC.

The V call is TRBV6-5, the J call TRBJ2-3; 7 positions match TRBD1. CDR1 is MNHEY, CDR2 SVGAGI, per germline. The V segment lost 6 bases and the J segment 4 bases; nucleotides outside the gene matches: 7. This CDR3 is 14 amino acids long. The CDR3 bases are TGTGCCAGCAGACGACAGGGTATTGCAGATACGCAGTATTTT. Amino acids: CASRRQGIADTQYF.

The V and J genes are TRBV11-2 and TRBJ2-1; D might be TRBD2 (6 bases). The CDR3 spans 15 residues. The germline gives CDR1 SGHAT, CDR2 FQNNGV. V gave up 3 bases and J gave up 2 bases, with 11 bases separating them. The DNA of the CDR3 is TGTGCCAGCAGCTTTTCGGGAGCACCCTACAATGAGCAGTTCTTC. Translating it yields CASSFSGAPYNEQFF.

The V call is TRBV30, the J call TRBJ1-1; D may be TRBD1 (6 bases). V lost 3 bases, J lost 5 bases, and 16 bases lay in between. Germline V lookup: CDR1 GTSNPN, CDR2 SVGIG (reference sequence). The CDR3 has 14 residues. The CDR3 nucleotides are TGTGCCTGGAGAGATCAGGGGAGAAGAACTGAAGCTTTCTTT. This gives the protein CAWRDQGRRTEAFF.

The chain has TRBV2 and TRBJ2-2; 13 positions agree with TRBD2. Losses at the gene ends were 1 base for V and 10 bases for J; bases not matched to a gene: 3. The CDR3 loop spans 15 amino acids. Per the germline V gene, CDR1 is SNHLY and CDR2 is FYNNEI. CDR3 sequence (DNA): TGTGCCAGCAGTGAAGAACTAGCGGGAGGGGAGGAGCTGTTTTTT. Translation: CASSEELAGGEELFF.

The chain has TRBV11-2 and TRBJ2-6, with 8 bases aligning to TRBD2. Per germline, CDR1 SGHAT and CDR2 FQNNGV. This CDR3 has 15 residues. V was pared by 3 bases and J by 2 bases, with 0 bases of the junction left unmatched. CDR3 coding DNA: TGTGCCAGCAGCTTGCGGGGGGCTGGGGCCAACGTCCTGACTTTC. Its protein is CASSLRGAGANVLTF.

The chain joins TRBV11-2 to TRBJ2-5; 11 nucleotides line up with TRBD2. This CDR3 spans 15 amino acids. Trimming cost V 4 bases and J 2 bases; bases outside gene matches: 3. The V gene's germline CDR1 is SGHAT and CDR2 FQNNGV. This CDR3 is CASSSRLAGQETQYF. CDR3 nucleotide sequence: TGTGCCAGCAGCTCCCGACTAGCGGGACAAGAGACCCAGTACTTC.

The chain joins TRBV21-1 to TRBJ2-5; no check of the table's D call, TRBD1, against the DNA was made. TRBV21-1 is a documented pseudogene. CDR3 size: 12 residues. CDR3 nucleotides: TGTGCCGGCCGTTGTGATCAAGAGACCCAGTACTTC. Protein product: CAGRCDQETQYF.

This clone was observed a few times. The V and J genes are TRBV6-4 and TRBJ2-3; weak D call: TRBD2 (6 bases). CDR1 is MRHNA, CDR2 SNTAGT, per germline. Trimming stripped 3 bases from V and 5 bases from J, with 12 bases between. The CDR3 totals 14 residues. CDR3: CASSESGVLDTQYF. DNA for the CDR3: TGTGCCAGCAGTGAGTCGGGAGTACTAGATACGCAGTATTTT.

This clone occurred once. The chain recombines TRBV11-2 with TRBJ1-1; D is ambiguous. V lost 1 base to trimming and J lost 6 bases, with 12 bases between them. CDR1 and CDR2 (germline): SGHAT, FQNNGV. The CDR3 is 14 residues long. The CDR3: CASSLANPGAEAFF. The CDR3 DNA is TGTGCCAGCAGCTTAGCTAATCCAGGTGCTGAAGCTTTCTTT.

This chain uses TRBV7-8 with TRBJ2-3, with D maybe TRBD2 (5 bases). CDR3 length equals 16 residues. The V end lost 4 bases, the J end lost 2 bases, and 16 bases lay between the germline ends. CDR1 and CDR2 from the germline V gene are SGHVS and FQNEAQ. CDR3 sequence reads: CASSSRGQSSTDTQYF. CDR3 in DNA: TGTGCCAGCAGCTCCCGAGGGCAGAGTTCCACAGATACGCAGTATTTT.

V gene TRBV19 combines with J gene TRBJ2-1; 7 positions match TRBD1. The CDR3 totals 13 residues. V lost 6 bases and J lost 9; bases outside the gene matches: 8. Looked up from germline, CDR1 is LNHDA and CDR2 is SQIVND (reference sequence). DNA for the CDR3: TGTGCCAGTAGGGACAGGTGGAGAGGTGAGCAGTTCTTC. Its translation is CASRDRWRGEQFF.

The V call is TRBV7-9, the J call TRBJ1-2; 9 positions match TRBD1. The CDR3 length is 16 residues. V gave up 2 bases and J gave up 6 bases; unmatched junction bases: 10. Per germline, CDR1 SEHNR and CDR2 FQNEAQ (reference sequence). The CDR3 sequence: CASSLSRSDRGNGYTF. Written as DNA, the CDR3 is TGTGCCAGCAGCTTAAGTAGATCAGACAGGGGGAATGGCTACACCTTC.

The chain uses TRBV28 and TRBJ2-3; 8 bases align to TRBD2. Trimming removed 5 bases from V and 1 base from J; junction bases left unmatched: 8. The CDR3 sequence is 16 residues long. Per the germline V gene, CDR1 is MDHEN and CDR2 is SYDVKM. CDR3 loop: CASSPERERGTDTQYF. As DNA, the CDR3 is TGTGCCAGCAGTCCGGAGCGGGAGAGGGGCACAGATACGCAGTATTTT. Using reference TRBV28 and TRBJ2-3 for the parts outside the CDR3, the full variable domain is DVKVTQSSRYLVKRTGEKVFLECVQDMDHENMFWYRQDPGLGLRLIYFSYDVKMKEKGDIPEGYSVSREKKERFSLILESASTNQTSMYLCASSPERERGTDTQYFGPGTRLTVL.

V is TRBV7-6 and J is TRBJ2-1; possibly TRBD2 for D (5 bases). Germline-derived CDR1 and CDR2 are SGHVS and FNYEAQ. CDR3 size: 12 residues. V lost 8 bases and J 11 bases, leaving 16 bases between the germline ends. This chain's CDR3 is CASGADWTKQFF. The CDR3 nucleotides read TGTGCCAGCGGAGCGGACTGGACCAAGCAGTTCTTC.

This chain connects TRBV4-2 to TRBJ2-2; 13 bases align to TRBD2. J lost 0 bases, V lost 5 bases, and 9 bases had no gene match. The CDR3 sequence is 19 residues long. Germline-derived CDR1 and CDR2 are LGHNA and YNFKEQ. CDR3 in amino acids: CASSARLAGGFTNTGELFF. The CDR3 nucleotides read TGTGCCAGCAGCGCTCGACTAGCGGGAGGATTTACGAACACCGGGGAGCTGTTTTTT.

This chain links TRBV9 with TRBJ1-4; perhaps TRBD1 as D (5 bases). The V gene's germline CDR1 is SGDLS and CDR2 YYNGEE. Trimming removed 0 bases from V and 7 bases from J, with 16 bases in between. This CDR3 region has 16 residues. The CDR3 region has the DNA TGTGCCAGCAGCGTAGGACGGCAGGGAGGCCGTGAAAAACTGTTTTTT. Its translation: CASSVGRQGGREKLFF.

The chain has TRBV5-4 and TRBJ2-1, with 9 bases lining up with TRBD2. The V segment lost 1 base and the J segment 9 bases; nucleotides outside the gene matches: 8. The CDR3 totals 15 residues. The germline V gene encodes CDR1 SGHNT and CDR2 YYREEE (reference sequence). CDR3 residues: CASSLQVAGAVEQFF. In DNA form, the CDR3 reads TGTGCCAGCAGCTTGCAAGTAGCGGGAGCAGTTGAGCAGTTCTTC.

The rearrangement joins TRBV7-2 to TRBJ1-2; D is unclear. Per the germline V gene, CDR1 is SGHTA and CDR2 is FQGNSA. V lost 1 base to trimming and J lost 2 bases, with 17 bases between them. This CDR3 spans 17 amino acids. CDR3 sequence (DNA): TGTGCCAGCAGCTTAGATCCAAAAATTCCGGAGAACTATGGCTACACCTTC. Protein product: CASSLDPKIPENYGYTF.

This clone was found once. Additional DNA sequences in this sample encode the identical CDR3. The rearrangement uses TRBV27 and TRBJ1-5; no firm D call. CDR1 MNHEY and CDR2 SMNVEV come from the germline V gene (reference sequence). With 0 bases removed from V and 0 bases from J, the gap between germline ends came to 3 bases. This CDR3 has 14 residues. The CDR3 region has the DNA TGTGCCAGCAGTTTATCTTATAGCAATCAGCCCCAGCATTTT. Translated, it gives CASSLSYSNQPQHF.

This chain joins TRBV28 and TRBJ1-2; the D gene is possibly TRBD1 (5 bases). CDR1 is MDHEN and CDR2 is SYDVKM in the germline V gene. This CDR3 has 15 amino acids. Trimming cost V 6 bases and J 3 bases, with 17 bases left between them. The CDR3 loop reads CASSDPLTGDYGYTF. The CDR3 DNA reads TGTGCCAGCAGCGACCCTTTAACAGGAGACTATGGCTACACCTTC.

This CDR3 reads CASSLPGERKEQFF. The DNA of the CDR3 is TGTGCCAGCAGCTTACCGGGGGAGCGAAAGGAGCAGTTCTTC. The chain joins TRBV11-1 to TRBJ2-1, with D possibly being TRBD2 (6 bases). V lost 2 bases, J lost 10 bases, and 15 bases lay in between. CDR1 and CDR2 (germline): SGHAT, FQDESV (reference sequence). CDR3 length: 14 amino acids.

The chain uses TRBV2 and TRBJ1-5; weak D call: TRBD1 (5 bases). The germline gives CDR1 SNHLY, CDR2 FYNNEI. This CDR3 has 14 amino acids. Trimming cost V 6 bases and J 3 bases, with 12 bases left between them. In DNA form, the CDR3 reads TGTGCCAGCAGGTCAGGGACTATCAATCAGCCCCAGCATTTT. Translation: CASRSGTINQPQHF.